This paragraph reports one T cell receptor beta chain. The antigen is undetermined. CDR3 size: 13 residues. The trim removed 4 bases at V and 8 bases at J, leaving 7 bases unmatched. Germline assignment: CDR1 SGHRS and CDR2 YFSETQ. The sample comes from a study of cytomegalovirus exposure and HLA in healthy donors. Study observations and caveats: The authors later found TCR association rates varying by HLA locus, with DRB1 most and HLA-C fewest. Other equally common chains were less clonally expanded than HLA-associated TCR beta chains, a later analysis showed.

The study ran its PCR with 60 Vbeta and 13 Jbeta primers. Sequencing was performed with immunoSEQ multiplex PCR; in TCRdb, only in-frame clones are kept and a portion is missing. The sample contains 130,000 to 150,000 clones, roughly 80% of which appear only once. The chain recombines TRBV5-1 with TRBJ1-2, with 8 bases that match TRBD1. What was sequenced was PBMCs. The TCR was taken from a woman aged 40 to 50 in good health and CMV-seropositive. Here the CDR3 reads CASSISDREGYTF. In DNA form, the CDR3 reads TGCGCCAGCAGCATCTCGGACAGGGAGGGCTACACCTTC.